This T cell receptor (beta chain) was captured by sequencing in a study of T-cell reconstitution after alpha-beta-depleted transplantation in children. Unique molecular identifiers were used to barcode this TCRbeta library. TCRdb ran MiXCR on the PCR reads and lists one entry per CDR3 protein. This table has 200,000 to 300,000 distinct CDR3 sequences, approximately 12% appearing once. The CDR3 extends over 15 amino acids. From germline, CDR1 is KGHSH and CDR2 LQKENI. Trimming cost V 6 bases and J 3 bases, with 15 bases left between them. Sequenced here: PBMCs from the stem cell graft donor, sampled from the stem cell graft. V usage is TRBV18 and J usage is TRBJ2-1; D remains ambiguous. This TCR was sampled from a human donor who donated a stem cell graft to a child with acute lymphoblastic leukemia. CDR3: CASSPPSQSYNEQFF. The CDR3 bases are TGTGCCAGCTCTCCCCCTTCACAAAGCTACAATGAGCAGTTCTTC.